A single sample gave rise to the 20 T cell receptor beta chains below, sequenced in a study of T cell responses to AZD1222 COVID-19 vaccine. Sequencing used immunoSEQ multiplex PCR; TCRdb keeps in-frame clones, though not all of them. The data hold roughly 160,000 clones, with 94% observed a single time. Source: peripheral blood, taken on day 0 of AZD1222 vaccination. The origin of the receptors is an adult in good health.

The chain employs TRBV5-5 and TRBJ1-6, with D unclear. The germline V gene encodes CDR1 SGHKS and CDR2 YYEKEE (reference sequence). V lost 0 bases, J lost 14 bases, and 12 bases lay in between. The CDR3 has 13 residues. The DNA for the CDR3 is TGTGCCAGCAGCTTGGGATCGGGTAGGGCCCTCCACTTT. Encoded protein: CASSLGSGRALHF.

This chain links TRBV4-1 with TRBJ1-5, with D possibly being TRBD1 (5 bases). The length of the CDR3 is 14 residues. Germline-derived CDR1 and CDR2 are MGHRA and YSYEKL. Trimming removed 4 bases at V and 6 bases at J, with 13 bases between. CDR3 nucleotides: TGCGCCAGCAGCCCCCCGGGTGGGGGTCAGCCCCAGCATTTT. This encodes CASSPPGGGQPQHF.

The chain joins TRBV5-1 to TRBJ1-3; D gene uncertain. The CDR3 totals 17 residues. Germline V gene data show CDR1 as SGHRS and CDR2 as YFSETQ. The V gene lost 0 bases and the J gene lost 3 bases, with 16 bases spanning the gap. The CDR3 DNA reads TGCGCCAGCAGCTTGGTACCCAGCGGAACGAGTGGAAACACCATATATTTT. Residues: CASSLVPSGTSGNTIYF.

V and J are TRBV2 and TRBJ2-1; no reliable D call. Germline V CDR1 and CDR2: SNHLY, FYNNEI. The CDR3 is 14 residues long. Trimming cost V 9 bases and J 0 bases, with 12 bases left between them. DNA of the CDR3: TGTGCCAGTGACGTTATGAGCTCCTACAATGAGCAGTTCTTC. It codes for CASDVMSSYNEQFF.

CDR3 DNA sequence: TGTGCCAGCAAGTTAAGCTCCTACGAGCAGTACTTC. It translates to CASKLSSYEQYF. J is TRBJ2-7 and V is TRBV2, with D unclear. V was trimmed by 7 bases and J by 0 bases, leaving 7 bases between them. CDR1 is SNHLY and CDR2 is FYNNEI in the germline V gene. This CDR3 has 12 amino acids.

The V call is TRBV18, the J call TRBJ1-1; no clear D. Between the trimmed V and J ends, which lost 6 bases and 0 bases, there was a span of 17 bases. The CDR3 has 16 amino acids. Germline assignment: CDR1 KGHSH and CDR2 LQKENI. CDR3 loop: CASSVSVVAVNTEAFF. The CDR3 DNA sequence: TGTGCCAGCTCCGTCTCGGTGGTGGCCGTGAACACTGAAGCTTTCTTT.

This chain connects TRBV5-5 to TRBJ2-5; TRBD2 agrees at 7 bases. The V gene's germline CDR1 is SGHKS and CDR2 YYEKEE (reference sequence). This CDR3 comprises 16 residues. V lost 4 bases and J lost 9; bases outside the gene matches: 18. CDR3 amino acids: CASSPTPFAGAGAQYF. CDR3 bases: TGTGCCAGCAGCCCTACCCCCTTCGCGGGAGCTGGGGCCCAGTACTTC. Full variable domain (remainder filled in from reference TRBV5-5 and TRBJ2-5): DAGVTQSPTHLIKTRGQQVTLRCSPISGHKSVSWYQQVLGQGPQFIFQYYEKEERGRGNFPDRFSARQFPNYSSELNVNALLLGDSALYLCASSPTPFAGAGAQYFGPGTRLLVL.

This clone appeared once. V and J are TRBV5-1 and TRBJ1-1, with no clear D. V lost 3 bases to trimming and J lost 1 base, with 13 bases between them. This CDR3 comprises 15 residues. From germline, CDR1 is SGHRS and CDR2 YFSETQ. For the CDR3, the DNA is TGCGCCAGCAGCTCACTCGCTGCAGGGAACACTGAAGCTTTCTTT. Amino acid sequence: CASSSLAAGNTEAFF.

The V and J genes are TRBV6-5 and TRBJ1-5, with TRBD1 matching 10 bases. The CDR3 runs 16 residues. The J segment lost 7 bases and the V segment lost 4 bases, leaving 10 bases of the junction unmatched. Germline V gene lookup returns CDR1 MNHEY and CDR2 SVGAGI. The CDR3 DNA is TGTGCCAGCAGTTCCCGGGACAGGGGACTTGGGCAGCCCCAGCATTTT. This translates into CASSSRDRGLGQPQHF.

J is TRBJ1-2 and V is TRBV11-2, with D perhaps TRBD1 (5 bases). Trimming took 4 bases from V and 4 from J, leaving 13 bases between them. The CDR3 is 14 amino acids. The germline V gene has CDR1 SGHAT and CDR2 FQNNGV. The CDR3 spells CASSSPAGSYGYTF. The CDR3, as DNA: TGTGCCAGCAGCTCCCCGGCAGGGTCCTATGGCTACACCTTC.

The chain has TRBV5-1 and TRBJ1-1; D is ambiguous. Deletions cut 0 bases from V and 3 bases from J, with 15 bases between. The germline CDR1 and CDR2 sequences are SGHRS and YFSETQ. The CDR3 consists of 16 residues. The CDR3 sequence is CASSLGGRAGDTEAFF. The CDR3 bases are TGCGCCAGCAGCTTGGGTGGGCGCGCGGGAGACACTGAAGCTTTCTTT.

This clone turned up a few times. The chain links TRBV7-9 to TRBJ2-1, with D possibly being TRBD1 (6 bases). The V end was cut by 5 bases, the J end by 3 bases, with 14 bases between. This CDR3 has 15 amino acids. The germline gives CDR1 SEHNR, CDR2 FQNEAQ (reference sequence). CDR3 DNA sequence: TGTGCCAGCAGCCCATTAAAGGGGGACTACAATGAGCAGTTCTTC. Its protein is CASSPLKGDYNEQFF.

CDR3 DNA: TGTGCCAGCAGCCTCGGACAGGGAGGGGACACCGGGGAGCTGTTTTTT. Protein: CASSLGQGGDTGELFF. The chain joins TRBV11-2 to TRBJ2-2, with D possibly being TRBD1 (8 bases). CDR1 is SGHAT, CDR2 FQNNGV, per germline. Trimming cost V 5 bases and J 3 bases, with 16 bases left between them. This CDR3 has 16 residues.

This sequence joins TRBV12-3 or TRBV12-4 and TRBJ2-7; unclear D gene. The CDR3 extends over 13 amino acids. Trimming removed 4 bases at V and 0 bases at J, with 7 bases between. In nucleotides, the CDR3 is TGTGCCAGCAGTTCCAGGAGCTCCTACGAGCAGTACTTC. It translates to CASSSRSSYEQYF.

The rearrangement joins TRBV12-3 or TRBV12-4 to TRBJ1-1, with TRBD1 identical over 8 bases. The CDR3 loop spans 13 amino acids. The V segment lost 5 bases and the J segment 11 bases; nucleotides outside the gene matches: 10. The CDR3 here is CASSPTGEIKAFF. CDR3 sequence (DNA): TGTGCCAGCAGTCCGACAGGGGAGATAAAGGCTTTCTTT.

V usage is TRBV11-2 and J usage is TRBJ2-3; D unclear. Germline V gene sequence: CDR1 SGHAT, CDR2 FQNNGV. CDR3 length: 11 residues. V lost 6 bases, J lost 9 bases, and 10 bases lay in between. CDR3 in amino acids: CASSPLATQYF. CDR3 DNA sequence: TGTGCCAGCAGTCCCCTCGCAACGCAGTATTTT.

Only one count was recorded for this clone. The DNA of the CDR3 is TGCGCCAGCAGTGAGTTAGTGGTAGCCGGTGAGCAGTTCTTC. It yields the protein CASSELVVAGEQFF. The chain joins TRBV10-1 to TRBJ2-1; no reliable D call. The germline V gene has CDR1 WNHNN and CDR2 SYGVQD (reference sequence). Trimming took 1 base from V and 9 from J, leaving 13 bases between them. CDR3 length: 14 amino acids.

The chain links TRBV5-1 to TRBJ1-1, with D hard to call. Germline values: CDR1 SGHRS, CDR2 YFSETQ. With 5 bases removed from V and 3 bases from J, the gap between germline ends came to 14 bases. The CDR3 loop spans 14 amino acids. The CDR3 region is CASRETASDTEAFF. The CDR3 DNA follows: TGCGCCAGCAGGGAAACAGCTTCGGACACTGAAGCTTTCTTT.

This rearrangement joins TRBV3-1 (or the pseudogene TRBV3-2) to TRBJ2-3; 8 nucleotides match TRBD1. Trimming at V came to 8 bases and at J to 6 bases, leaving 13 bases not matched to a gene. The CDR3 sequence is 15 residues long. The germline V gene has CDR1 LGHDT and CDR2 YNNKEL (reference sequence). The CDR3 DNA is TGTGCCAGCGCGGCCGGACAGGGATTGAGTGATACGCAGTATTTT. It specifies CASAAGQGLSDTQYF.

CDR3: CATRGDRVGGEAFF. The CDR3 DNA sequence: TGTGCCACACGAGGGGACAGGGTTGGGGGTGAAGCTTTCTTT. The chain employs TRBV6-5 and TRBJ1-1; 9 bases align to TRBD1. The germline V gene encodes CDR1 MNHEY and CDR2 SVGAGI. This CDR3 is built from 14 residues. After removal of 10 bases from V and 7 bases from J, the junction contained 13 bases not matched to a gene.